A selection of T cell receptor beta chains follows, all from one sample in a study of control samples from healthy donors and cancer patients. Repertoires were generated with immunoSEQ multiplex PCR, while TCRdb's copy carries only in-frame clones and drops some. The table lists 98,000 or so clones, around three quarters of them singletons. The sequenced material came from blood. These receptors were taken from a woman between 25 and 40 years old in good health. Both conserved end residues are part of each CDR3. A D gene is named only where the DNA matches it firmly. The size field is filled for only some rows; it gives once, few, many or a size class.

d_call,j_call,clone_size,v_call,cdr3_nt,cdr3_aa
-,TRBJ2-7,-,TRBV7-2,TGTGCCAGCAGCTTGGGTTACTACGAGCAGTACTTC,CASSLGYYEQYF
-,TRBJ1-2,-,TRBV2,TGTGCCAGCAGTGTACCCGGGGGCGTCTATGGCTACACCTTC,CASSVPGGVYGYTF
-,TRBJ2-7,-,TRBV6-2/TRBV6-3,TGTGCCAGCAGTGACGGACTTTCCGTCTCCTACGAGCAGTACTTC,CASSDGLSVSYEQYF
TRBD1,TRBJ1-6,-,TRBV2,TGTGCCAGCATCCTTGGACAGGGGCGGAACTCACCCCTCCACTTT,CASILGQGRNSPLHF
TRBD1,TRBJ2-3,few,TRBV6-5,TGTGCCAGCAGCCCCCCGGGACAGCGCACAGATACGCAGTATTTT,CASSPPGQRTDTQYF
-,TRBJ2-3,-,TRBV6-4,TGTGCCAGCAGTGACTTCGGAGATACGCAGTATTTT,CASSDFGDTQYF
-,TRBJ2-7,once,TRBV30,TGTGCCTGGAGTAGAGGGGCCCAGGGGGAGCAGTACTTC,CAWSRGAQGEQYF
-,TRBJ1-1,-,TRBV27,TGTGCCAGCAGTTTTAACGCTGAAGCTTTCTTT,CASSFNAEAFF
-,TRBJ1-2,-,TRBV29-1,TGCAGCGTTGAAGATCGGGGAAGGGCTAACTATGGCTACACCTTC,CSVEDRGRANYGYTF
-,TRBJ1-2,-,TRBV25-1,TGTGCCAGCAGCCCCCCGGGACCCAGGCGTGGCTACACCTTC,CASSPPGPRRGYTF
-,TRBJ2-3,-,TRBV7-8,TGTGCCAGCAGCCGCGCCCAAACAGATACGCAGTATTTT,CASSRAQTDTQYF
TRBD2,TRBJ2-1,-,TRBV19,TGTGCCAGTAGTATTGGGCCAGCGGGGGGGGTATATGAGCAGTTCTTC,CASSIGPAGGVYEQFF
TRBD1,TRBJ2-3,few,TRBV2,TGTGCCAGCAGAACAAGACAGGGTTCAGATACGCAGTATTTT,CASRTRQGSDTQYF
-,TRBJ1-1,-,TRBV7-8,TGTGCCAGCAGCTTCGGAGGGTCGAGCACTGAAGCTTTCTTT,CASSFGGSSTEAFF
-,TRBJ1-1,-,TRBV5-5,TGTGCCAGCAGCCGTTACGGTGTGAACACTGAAGCTTTCTTT,CASSRYGVNTEAFF
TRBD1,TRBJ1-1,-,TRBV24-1,TGTGCCACCAGTGATCCGTCACGAGGGGGGGACAGCTGGGTAAGGGCCTTCATGAACACTGAAGCTTTCTTT,CATSDPSRGGDSWVRAFMNTEAFF
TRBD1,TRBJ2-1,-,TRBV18,TGTGCCAGCTCACCAGGGACAGGGAGCTACAATGAGCAGTTCTTC,CASSPGTGSYNEQFF
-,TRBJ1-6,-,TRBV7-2,TGTGCCAGCAGCCCCATGGGCAGGCACGATTCACCCCTCCACTTT,CASSPMGRHDSPLHF
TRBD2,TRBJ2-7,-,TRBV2,TGTGCCAGAGGAAGGGGCGTGGGACTAGCGGGCATAACTTCATACGAGCAGTACTTC,CARGRGVGLAGITSYEQYF
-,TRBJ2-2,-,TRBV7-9,TGTGCCAGCAGCAAAGGGGGGAACGGGGAGCTGTTTTTT,CASSKGGNGELFF
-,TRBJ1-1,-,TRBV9,TGTGCCAGCAGCGTACATTCCGGGACGGCGAACACTGAAGCTTTCTTT,CASSVHSGTANTEAFF
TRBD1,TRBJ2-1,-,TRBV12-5,TGTGCTAGTGGAGCGGGACAGGGCTCCTACAATGAGCAGTTCTTC,CASGAGQGSYNEQFF
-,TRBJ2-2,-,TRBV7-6,TGTGCCAGCAGCCTACCTCGGGGGACGAACACCGGGGAGCTGTTTTTT,CASSLPRGTNTGELFF
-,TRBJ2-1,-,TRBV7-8,TGTGCCAGCAGCTGGGGCAACAATGAGCAGTTCTTC,CASSWGNNEQFF
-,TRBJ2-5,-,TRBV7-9,TGTGCCAGCAGCTTATCCGACAGGAGCCTTCCGCAAGAGACCCAGTACTTC,CASSLSDRSLPQETQYF
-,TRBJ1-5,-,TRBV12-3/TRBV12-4,TGTGCCAGCAGTTCGAGGGATCAGCCCCAGCATTTT,CASSSRDQPQHF
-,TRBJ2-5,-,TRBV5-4,TGTGCCAGCAGCTTGGTTGGGGGAGGCGGAGAGACCCAGTACTTC,CASSLVGGGGETQYF
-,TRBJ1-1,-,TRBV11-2,TGTGCCAGCAGCTTTGCAGGGCCCCGGAACACTGAAGCTTTCTTT,CASSFAGPRNTEAFF
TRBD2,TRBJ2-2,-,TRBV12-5,TGTGCTAGTGGTTTGACGGGGGGGACCGGGGAGCTGTTTTTT,CASGLTGGTGELFF
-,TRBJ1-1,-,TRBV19,TGTGCCAGTACCCAATGGGCCGCGAACACTGAAGCTTTCTTT,CASTQWAANTEAFF
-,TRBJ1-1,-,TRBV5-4,TGTGCCAGCAGCGCGGGCGGGGGGGCGCGCACTGAAGCTTTCTTT,CASSAGGGARTEAFF
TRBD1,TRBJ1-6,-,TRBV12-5,TGTGCTAGTGGTCTATCGACAGGGTCTGTTCCTTATAATTCACCCCTCCACTTT,CASGLSTGSVPYNSPLHF
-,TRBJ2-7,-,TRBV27,TGTGCCAGCAGTGTCACCGGGACACATCCCTACGAGCAGTACTTC,CASSVTGTHPYEQYF
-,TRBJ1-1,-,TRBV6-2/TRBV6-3,TGTGCCAGCAGCCACTTAATCAGGGAAAAAGAAGCTTTCTTT,CASSHLIREKEAFF
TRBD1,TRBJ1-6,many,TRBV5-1,TGCGCCAGCAGCCAGGGGGATAATTCACCCCTCCACTTT,CASSQGDNSPLHF
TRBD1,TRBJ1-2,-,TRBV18,TGTGCCAGCTCACTCTTACCGGGACAGGGGGCTGCTACTAACTATGGCTACACCTTC,CASSLLPGQGAATNYGYTF
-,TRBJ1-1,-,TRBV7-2,TGTGCCAGCAGCTTAAGGGGCCAGGGGTTAGCTTTCTTT,CASSLRGQGLAFF
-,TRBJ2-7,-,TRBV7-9,TGTGCCAGCAGCTTCTCCTACGAGCAGTACTTC,CASSFSYEQYF
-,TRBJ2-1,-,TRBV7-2,TGTGCCAGCAGCACGAGCCCAGGGCGGGATGAGCAGTTCTTC,CASSTSPGRDEQFF
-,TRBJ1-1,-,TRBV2,TGTGCCAGCAGTGAAGCGCTAGGGCACGGAGGTTGGGACACTGAAGCTTTCTTT,CASSEALGHGGWDTEAFF
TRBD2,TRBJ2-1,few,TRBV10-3,TGTGCCATCAGTGAGTCGATTATTAGCGGGGCCAACTCCTACAATGAGCAGTTCTTC,CAISESIISGANSYNEQFF
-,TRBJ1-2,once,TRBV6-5,TGTGCCAGCAGTTTTGACAGGACATTCTATGGCTACACCTTC,CASSFDRTFYGYTF
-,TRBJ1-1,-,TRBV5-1,TGCGCCAGCAGCTTGGGATTCGCGGGGAGGACTGAAGCTTTCTTT,CASSLGFAGRTEAFF
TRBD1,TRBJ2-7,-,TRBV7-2,TGTGCCAGCAGCTTAGTTTACAGGGGTTACGAGCAGTACTTC,CASSLVYRGYEQYF
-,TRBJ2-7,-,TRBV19,TGTGCCAGTAGTCCGGTTAGGGGTGCCGAGCAGTACTTC,CASSPVRGAEQYF
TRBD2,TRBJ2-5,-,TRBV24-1,TGTGCCACCGGGACTACGTTTCCTGGGGAGACCCAGTACTTC,CATGTTFPGETQYF
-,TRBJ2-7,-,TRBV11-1,TGTGCCAGCAGCAACTCCTGGAATCCCTTCTACGAGCAGTACTTC,CASSNSWNPFYEQYF
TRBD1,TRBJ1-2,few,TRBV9,TGTGCCAGCAGCCCGCAAGGGACAGTAACCCTCAGGGGCTATGGCTACACCTTC,CASSPQGTVTLRGYGYTF
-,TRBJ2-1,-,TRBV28,TGTGCCAGCAGTTTAGTAGGCAGGTTCAATGAGCAGTTCTTC,CASSLVGRFNEQFF
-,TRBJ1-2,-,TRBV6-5,TGTGCCAGCGGTTACGGGTATGGCTACACCTTC,CASGYGYGYTF
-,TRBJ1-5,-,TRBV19,TGTGCCAGTAGTATCGACTGGAGGTATAGCAATCAGCCCCAGCATTTT,CASSIDWRYSNQPQHF
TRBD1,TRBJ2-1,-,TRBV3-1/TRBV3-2,TGTGCCAGCAGCCAATCAGGGGGAACCTACAATGAGCAGTTCTTC,CASSQSGGTYNEQFF